This note documents a single T cell receptor (beta chain) sequence. What it binds is not known. In TCRdb, the 5' RACE reads were re-called with MiXCR into one record per CDR3 protein. Of almost 550,000 distinct CDR3 sequences listed, about a fifth are singletons. This specimen belongs to a study of T-cell memory formation after mild COVID-19. Findings of the study overall: Researchers could not confirm that second-wave clones peaking on day 37 targeted SARS-CoV-2.

Germline loops: CDR1 KGHDR, CDR2 SFDVKD. V shed 6 bases and J shed 10 bases, with 15 bases lying between them. This CDR3 is built from 13 residues. Sequencing input: PBMCs or a T cell subset sorted from them (not recorded which). The rearrangement links TRBV24-1 to TRBJ1-3; D unclear. The TCR comes from an adult woman who had mild COVID-19 (a few samples of this study predate the infection). Cell type and time point are not known. CDR3 region: CATSPRKGSTIYF. DNA for the CDR3: TGTGCCACCAGTCCGAGAAAGGGATCGACCATATATTTT.